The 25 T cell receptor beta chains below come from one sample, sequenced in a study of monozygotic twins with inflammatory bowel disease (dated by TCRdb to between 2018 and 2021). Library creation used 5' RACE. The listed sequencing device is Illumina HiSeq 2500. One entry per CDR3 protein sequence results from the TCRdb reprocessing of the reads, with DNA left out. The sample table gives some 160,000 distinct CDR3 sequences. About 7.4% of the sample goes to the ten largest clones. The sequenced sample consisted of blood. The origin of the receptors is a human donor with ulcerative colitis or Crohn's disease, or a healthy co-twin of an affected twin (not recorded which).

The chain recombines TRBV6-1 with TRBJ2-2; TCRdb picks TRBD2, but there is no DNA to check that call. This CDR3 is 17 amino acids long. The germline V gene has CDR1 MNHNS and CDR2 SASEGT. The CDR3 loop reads CASSVWTSGGFTGELFF.

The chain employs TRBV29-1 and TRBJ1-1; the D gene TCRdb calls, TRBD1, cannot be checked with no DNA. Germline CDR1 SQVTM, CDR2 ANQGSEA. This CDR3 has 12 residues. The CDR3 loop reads CSAGQKNTEAFF.

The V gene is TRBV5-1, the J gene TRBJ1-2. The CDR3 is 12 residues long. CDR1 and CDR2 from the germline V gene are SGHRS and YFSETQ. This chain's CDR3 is CASSLSAGGYTF.

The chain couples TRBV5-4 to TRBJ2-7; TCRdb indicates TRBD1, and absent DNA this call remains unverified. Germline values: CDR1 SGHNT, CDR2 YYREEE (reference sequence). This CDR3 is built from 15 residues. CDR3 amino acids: CASSQDQGAVYEQYF.

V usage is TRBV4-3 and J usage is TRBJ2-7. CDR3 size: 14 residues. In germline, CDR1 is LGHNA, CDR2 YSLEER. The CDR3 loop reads CASSQVASTYEQYF.

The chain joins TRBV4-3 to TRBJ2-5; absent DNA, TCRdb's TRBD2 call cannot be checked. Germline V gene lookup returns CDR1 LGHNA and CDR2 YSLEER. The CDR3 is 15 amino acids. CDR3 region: CASSQRGTSDETQYF.

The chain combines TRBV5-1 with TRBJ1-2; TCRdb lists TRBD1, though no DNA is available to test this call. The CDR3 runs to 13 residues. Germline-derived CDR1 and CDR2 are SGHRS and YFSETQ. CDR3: CASSPTGVYGYTF.

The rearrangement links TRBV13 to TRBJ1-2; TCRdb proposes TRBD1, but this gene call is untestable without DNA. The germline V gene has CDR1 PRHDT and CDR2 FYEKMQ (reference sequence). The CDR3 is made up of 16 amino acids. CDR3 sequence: CASSLKDRGANYGYTF.

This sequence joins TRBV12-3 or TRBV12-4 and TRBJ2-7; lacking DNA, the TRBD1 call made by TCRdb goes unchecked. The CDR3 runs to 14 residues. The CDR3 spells CASSTGAISYEQYF.

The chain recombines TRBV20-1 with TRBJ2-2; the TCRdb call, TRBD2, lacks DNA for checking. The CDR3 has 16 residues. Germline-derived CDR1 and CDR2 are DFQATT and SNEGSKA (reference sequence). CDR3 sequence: CSARDATSGMTGELFF.

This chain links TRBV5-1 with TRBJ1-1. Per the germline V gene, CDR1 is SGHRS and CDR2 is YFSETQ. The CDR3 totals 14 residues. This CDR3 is CASSLSASYTEAFF.

CDR3 sequence reads: CSASQALGYTF. J is TRBJ1-2 and V is TRBV20-1. Germline-derived CDR1 and CDR2 are DFQATT and SNEGSKA (reference sequence). CDR3 length: 11 amino acids.

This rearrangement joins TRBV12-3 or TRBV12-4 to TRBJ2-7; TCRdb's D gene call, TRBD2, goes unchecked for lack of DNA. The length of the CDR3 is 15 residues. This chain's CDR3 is CASSPTLAGGYEQYF.

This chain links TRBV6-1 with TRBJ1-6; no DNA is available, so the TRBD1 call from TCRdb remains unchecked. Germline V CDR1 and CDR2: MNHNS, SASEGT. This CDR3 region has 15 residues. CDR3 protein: CASTPGRDRNSPLHF.

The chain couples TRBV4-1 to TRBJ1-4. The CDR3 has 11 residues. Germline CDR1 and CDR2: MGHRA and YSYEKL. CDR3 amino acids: CASSSQDKLFF.

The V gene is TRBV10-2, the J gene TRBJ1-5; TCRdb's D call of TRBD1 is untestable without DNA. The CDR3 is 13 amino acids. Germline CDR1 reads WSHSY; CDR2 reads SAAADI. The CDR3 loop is CASTSGTVQPQHF.

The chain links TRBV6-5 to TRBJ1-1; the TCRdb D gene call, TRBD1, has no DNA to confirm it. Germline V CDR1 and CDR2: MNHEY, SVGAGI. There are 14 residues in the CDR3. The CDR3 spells CASSYSTGGSEAFF.

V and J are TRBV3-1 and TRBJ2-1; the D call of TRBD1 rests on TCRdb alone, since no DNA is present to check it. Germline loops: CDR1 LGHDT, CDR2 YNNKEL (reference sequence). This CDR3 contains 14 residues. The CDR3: CASGGQGPYNEQFF.

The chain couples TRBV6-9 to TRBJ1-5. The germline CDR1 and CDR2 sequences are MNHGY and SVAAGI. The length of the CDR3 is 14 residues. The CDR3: CASGGGVGNQPQHF.

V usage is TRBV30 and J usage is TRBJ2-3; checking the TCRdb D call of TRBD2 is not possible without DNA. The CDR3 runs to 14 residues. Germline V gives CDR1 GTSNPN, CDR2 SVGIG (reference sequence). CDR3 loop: CAWRQERGADTQYF.

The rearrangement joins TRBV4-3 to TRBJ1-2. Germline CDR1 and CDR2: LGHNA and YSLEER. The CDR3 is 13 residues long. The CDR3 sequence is CASSLGGTEGYTF.

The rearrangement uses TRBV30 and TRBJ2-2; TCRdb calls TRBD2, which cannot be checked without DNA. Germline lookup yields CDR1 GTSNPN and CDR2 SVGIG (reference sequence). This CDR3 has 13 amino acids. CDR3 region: CATTSGNTGELFF.

CDR3 loop: CASSLWQTGNTIYF. The rearrangement uses TRBV5-5 and TRBJ1-3. Germline V gene sequence: CDR1 SGHKS, CDR2 YYEKEE (reference sequence). This CDR3 comprises 14 residues.

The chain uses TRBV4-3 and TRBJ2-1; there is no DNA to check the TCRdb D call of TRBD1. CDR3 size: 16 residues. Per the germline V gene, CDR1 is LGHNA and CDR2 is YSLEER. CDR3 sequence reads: CASSQDRPGAYNEQFF.

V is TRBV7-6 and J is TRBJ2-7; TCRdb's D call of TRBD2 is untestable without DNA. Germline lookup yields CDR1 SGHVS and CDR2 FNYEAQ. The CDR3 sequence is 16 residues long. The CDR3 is CASSLGSDGGIYEQYF.